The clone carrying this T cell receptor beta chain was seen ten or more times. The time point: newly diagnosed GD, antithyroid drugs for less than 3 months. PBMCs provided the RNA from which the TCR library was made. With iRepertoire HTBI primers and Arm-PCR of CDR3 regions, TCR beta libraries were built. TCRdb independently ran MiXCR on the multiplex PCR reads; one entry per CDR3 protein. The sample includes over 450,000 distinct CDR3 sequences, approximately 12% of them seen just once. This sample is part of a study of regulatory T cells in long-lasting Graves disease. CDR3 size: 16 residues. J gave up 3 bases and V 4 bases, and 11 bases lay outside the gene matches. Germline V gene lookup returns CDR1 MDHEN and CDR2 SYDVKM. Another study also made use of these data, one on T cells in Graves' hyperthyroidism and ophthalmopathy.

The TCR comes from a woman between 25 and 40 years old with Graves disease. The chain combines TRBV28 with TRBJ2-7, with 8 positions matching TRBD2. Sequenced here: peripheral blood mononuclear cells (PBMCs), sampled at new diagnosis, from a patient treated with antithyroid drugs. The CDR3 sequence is CASSSGLGSYIYEQYF. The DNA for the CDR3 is TGTGCCAGCAGTTCGGGACTAGGGAGTTATATCTACGAGCAGTACTTC.